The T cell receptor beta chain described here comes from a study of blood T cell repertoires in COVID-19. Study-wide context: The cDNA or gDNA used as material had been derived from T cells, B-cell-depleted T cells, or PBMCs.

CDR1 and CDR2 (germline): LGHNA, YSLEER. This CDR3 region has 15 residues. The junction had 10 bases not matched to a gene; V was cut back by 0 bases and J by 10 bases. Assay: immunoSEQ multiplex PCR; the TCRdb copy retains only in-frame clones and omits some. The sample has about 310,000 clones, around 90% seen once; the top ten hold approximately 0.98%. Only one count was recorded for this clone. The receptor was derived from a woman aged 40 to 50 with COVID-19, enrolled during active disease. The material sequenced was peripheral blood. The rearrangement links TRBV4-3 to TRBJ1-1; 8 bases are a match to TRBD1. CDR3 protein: CASSQDGTGVWGAFF. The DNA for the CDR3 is TGCGCCAGCAGCCAAGATGGGACAGGAGTGTGGGGAGCTTTCTTT.